These 26 T cell receptor beta chains were sequenced from one sample in a study of metastatic and nonmetastatic thyroid tumors. No treatment had been given to any patient before thyroid surgery. TCRdb used MiXCR to call clones anew from the PCR reads. The sample shows 15,000 to 20,000 clones, 31% of them seen only once. Material: blood. The source is a female donor with papillary thyroid cancer or a benign thyroid nodule (not recorded which). Some clones in this sample may be carry-over from other donors' samples.

This clone showed up just a few times. This rearrangement joins TRBV27 to TRBJ2-1; possibly TRBD2 for D (6 bases). V was shortened by 6 bases and J by 2 bases, with 14 bases between the two germline ends. The CDR3 is 15 residues long. CDR1 and CDR2 from the germline V gene are MNHEY and SMNVEV (reference sequence). The CDR3 loop is CASSRSSAAYNEQFF. In nucleotides, the CDR3 is TGTGCCAGCAGCCGGTCTAGCGCCGCCTACAATGAGCAGTTCTTC.

The chain has TRBV20-1 and TRBJ1-2; D may be TRBD1 (5 bases). With 3 bases removed from V and 0 bases from J, the gap between germline ends came to 20 bases. The CDR3 covers 17 residues. Germline assignment: CDR1 DFQATT and CDR2 SNEGSKA (reference sequence). The CDR3 sequence is CSASNRFSASPNYGYTF. The CDR3, as DNA: TGCAGTGCTAGTAACAGGTTTTCAGCTAGTCCTAACTATGGCTACACCTTC.

This clone ranks as medium-sized. The chain links TRBV2 to TRBJ1-2; D is ambiguous. The CDR3 consists of 14 residues. The V and J ends lost 4 bases and 8 bases respectively, with 17 bases between them. Germline V gene data show CDR1 as SNHLY and CDR2 as FYNNEI. CDR3 loop: CASSVVSGSRGYTF. The CDR3 DNA reads TGTGCCAGCAGTGTCGTCTCGGGGAGTCGCGGCTACACCTTC.

Notes on this clone: It may be a read error: a sequence one base away is much more abundant. This chain connects TRBV20-1 to TRBJ2-2; a possible D gene is TRBD2 (5 bases). Germline loops: CDR1 DFQATT, CDR2 SNEGSKA (reference sequence). The CDR3 has 13 amino acids. CDR3 nucleotide sequence: TGCAGTGCTCGTCAGGTGAACACCGGGGAGCCGTTTTTT. Its translation: CSARQVNTGEPFF.

This clone is deemed medium-sized. The DNA for the CDR3 is TGTGCCTGGAGTGTACAGAGAGCCTCAGATGCCGAGCAGTACTTC. It encodes CAWSVQRASDAEQYF. This chain uses TRBV30 with TRBJ2-7; D remains ambiguous. CDR3 length: 15 residues. Trimming removed 0 bases at V and 6 bases at J, with 18 bases between. Germline V gene sequence: CDR1 GTSNPN, CDR2 SVGIG (reference sequence).

The rearrangement joins TRBV6-1 to TRBJ2-3, with D possibly being TRBD2 (6 bases). The CDR3 sequence is 16 residues long. Germline V gives CDR1 MNHNS, CDR2 SASEGT. Deletions cut 1 base from V and 0 bases from J, with 11 bases between. The CDR3 loop reads CASSEDGGASTDTQYF. In DNA, the CDR3 is TGTGCCAGCAGTGAAGATGGCGGGGCAAGCACAGATACGCAGTATTTT.

This clone has more than one count but fewer than ten. The chain recombines TRBV6-2 or TRBV6-3 with TRBJ1-3; D gene uncertain. Trimming removed 0 bases from V and 0 bases from J, with 12 bases in between. This CDR3 has 17 amino acids. Looked up from germline, CDR1 is MNHEY and CDR2 is SVGEGT. CDR3 region: CASSYSHAQVSGNTIYF. DNA for the CDR3: TGTGCCAGCAGTTACTCCCACGCCCAGGTCTCTGGAAACACCATATATTTT.

V usage is TRBV12-3 or TRBV12-4 and J usage is TRBJ2-5; 13 nucleotides match TRBD2. V dropped 6 bases and J dropped 3; count of bases not matched to a gene: 10. The CDR3 extends over 17 amino acids. The DNA of the CDR3 is TGTGCCAGCAGCCCAGGGACTAGCGGGGTAGAGGAAGAGACCCAGTACTTC. It yields the protein CASSPGTSGVEEETQYF.

This clone was observed once. The chain uses TRBV30 and TRBJ1-2, with 7 bases that match TRBD1. This CDR3 is 11 amino acids long. Germline-derived CDR1 and CDR2 are GTSNPN and SVGIG (reference sequence). With V trimmed by 2 bases and J by 7 bases, 1 base remained unmatched. The CDR3 DNA follows: TGTGCCTGGAGTAGGGGGCCTGGCTACACCTTC. Residues: CAWSRGPGYTF. The entire variable domain, with the rest obtained from reference TRBV30 and TRBJ1-2, is as follows: SQTIHQWPATLVQPVGSPLSLECTVEGTSNPNLYWYRQAAGRGLQLLFYSVGIGQISSEVPQNLSASRPQDRQFILSSKKLLLSDSGFYLCAWSRGPGYTFGSGTRLTVV.

The J gene is TRBJ1-2, the V gene TRBV5-4; 8 positions agree with TRBD1. V shed 0 bases, J shed 8 bases, and the junction held 6 bases outside the gene matches. The CDR3 consists of 14 residues. Germline CDR1 and CDR2: SGHNT and YYREEE (reference sequence). Here the CDR3 DNA reads TGTGCCAGCAGCTTGGACAGGGGGAATGGCGGCTACACCTTC. Its translation: CASSLDRGNGGYTF.

This clone was observed at least ten times. The V call is TRBV11-2, the J call TRBJ1-1; possibly TRBD1 for D (5 bases). Per germline, CDR1 SGHAT and CDR2 FQNNGV. The CDR3 has 11 amino acids. Trimming took off 5 bases at V and 11 bases at J, with 12 bases between the two ends. CDR3 region: CASSPTRGAFF. The DNA of the CDR3 is TGTGCCAGCAGCCCGACCCGGGGGGCTTTCTTT.

This clone was detected ten times or more. This rearrangement joins TRBV6-4 to TRBJ2-3; no reliable D call. Per germline, CDR1 MRHNA and CDR2 SNTAGT. The CDR3 has 13 residues. Trimming took 2 bases from V and 3 from J, leaving 6 bases between them. CDR3 amino acids: CASSDRETDTQYF. CDR3 bases: TGTGCCAGCAGTGACAGGGAAACAGATACGCAGTATTTT.

The chain carries TRBV11-2 and TRBJ2-6; 9 bases are a match to TRBD1. Per the germline V gene, CDR1 is SGHAT and CDR2 is FQNNGV. V lost 3 bases and J lost 0; bases outside the gene matches: 3. The CDR3 is 17 residues long. CDR3: CASSFGQGSSGANVLTF. The CDR3 region has the DNA TGTGCCAGCAGCTTTGGACAGGGGAGCTCTGGGGCCAACGTCCTGACTTTC.

This clone was found a few times. V and J are TRBV7-3 and TRBJ2-1; 8 bases agree with TRBD2. This CDR3 is built from 14 residues. Germline V CDR1 and CDR2: SGHTA, FQGTGA. J gave up 9 bases and V 5 bases, and 9 bases lay outside the gene matches. The CDR3 nucleotides read TGTGCCAGCAGCCGGACTAGCAGGGGCGGTGAGCAGTTCTTC. It translates to CASSRTSRGGEQFF.

The rearrangement uses TRBV20-1 and TRBJ1-5, with a possible D match to TRBD1 (5 bases). Germline lookup yields CDR1 DFQATT and CDR2 SNEGSKA (reference sequence). Trimming took 0 bases from V and 5 from J, leaving 17 bases between them. The CDR3 spans 16 residues. The CDR3 loop is CSARDYWRGVDQPQHF. DNA of the CDR3: TGCAGTGCTAGAGATTATTGGAGAGGGGTTGATCAGCCCCAGCATTTT.

This clone is categorized as medium-sized. The rearrangement links TRBV19 to TRBJ2-2; D is unresolved. This CDR3 region has 16 residues. Germline V lookup: CDR1 LNHDA, CDR2 SQIVND (reference sequence). V was pared by 1 base and J by 0 bases, with 9 bases between. The CDR3 nucleotides read TGTGCCAGTAGTATAGTGGGATCCGCGAACACCGGGGAGCTGTTTTTT. Amino acid sequence: CASSIVGSANTGELFF.

The V call is TRBV12-3 or TRBV12-4, the J call TRBJ1-2; D is ambiguous. With 2 bases removed from V and 3 bases from J, the gap between germline ends came to 10 bases. The CDR3 extends over 14 amino acids. The CDR3 spells CASSLLTSHYGYTF. CDR3 DNA sequence: TGTGCCAGCAGTTTATTGACATCGCACTATGGCTACACCTTC.

Of note for this clone: Mismatch with germline at one junction end may stem from a read error. V and J are TRBV15 and TRBJ2-5, with 9 bases matching TRBD2. The CDR3 spans 17 residues. Germline CDR1 reads LNHNV; CDR2 reads YYDKDF (reference sequence). The CDR3 region is CVTSTLGLAWALGTQYF. The CDR3 DNA reads TGTGTCACCAGCACTCTCGGACTAGCGTGGGCTTTGGGGACCCAGTACTTC.

This sequence joins TRBV20-1 and TRBJ2-7, with 8 bases aligning to TRBD2. Germline trimming cut 3 bases from V and 0 bases from J; bases unmatched to any gene: 7. CDR1 and CDR2 from the germline V gene are DFQATT and SNEGSKA (reference sequence). The CDR3 loop spans 15 amino acids. CDR3 nucleotides: TGCAGTGCTAGTCCCGGGAGGGCGATCTCCTACGAGCAGTACTTC. This encodes CSASPGRAISYEQYF.

V is TRBV18 and J is TRBJ1-6, with TRBD1 matching over 7 bases. J lost 5 bases, V lost 4 bases, and 2 bases had no gene match. The CDR3 sequence is 14 residues long. Germline V gene data show CDR1 as KGHSH and CDR2 as LQKENI. CDR3 protein: CASSLDRNNSPLHF. The CDR3 nucleotides read TGTGCCAGCTCACTGGACAGGAATAATTCACCCCTCCACTTT.

The rearrangement joins TRBV20-1 to TRBJ2-1, with D uncertain. V was clipped by 3 bases and J by 4 bases, with 13 bases between them. Germline CDR1 DFQATT, CDR2 SNEGSKA (reference sequence). The CDR3 runs 14 residues. CDR3 loop: CSARGIRIYNEQFF. The CDR3 region has the DNA TGCAGTGCTAGGGGAATTAGAATATACAATGAGCAGTTCTTC.

This clone occurred a few times. V gene TRBV6-6 combines with J gene TRBJ1-2, with D uncertain. CDR3 length: 18 residues. Trimming pared 0 bases from V and 2 bases from J, leaving 19 bases between. Germline V gene data show CDR1 as MNHNY and CDR2 as SVGAGI (reference sequence). The CDR3 DNA follows: TGTGCCAGCAGTTACTCGTGGGGTACACGAGTCGGGAACTATGGCTACACCTTC. The encoded protein is CASSYSWGTRVGNYGYTF.

The gene calls are TRBV20-1 and TRBJ1-1, with D perhaps TRBD1 (5 bases). The germline V gene encodes CDR1 DFQATT and CDR2 SNEGSKA (reference sequence). This CDR3 comprises 13 residues. Between the trimmed V and J ends, which lost 8 bases and 0 bases, there was a span of 13 bases. CDR3 in amino acids: CSSEGVMNTEAFF. In nucleotides, the CDR3 is TGCAGTTCCGAAGGGGTGATGAACACTGAAGCTTTCTTT.

The chain uses TRBV6-1 and TRBJ1-5; D call uncertain. Germline CDR1 MNHNS, CDR2 SASEGT. The CDR3 covers 14 residues. V lost 7 bases, J lost 5 bases, and 15 bases lay in between. The CDR3 DNA sequence: TGTGCCAGCATCGAAGACACCGGGTATCAGCCCCAGCATTTT. Protein sequence: CASIEDTGYQPQHF.

The table lists this clone with many counts. V is TRBV28 and J is TRBJ2-4; D gene uncertain. Germline CDR1 MDHEN, CDR2 SYDVKM. V was clipped by 4 bases and J by 3 bases, with 7 bases between them. The CDR3 runs to 13 residues. CDR3 sequence reads: CASSSLHKNIQYF. CDR3 nucleotide sequence: TGTGCCAGCAGTTCGCTCCACAAAAACATTCAGTACTTC.

The chain is built from TRBV7-9 and TRBJ1-2; 8 nucleotides agree with TRBD1. The J segment lost 7 bases and the V segment lost 0 bases, leaving 7 bases of the junction unmatched. The germline V gene encodes CDR1 SEHNR and CDR2 FQNEAQ (reference sequence). The CDR3 extends over 15 amino acids. The CDR3 sequence: CASSLADREGSGYTF. CDR3 nucleotide sequence: TGTGCCAGCAGCTTAGCGGACAGGGAAGGATCTGGCTACACCTTC.